The clone carrying this TCR beta chain was counted between two and nine times. CDR1 is MRHNA and CDR2 is SNTAGT in the germline V gene. V was clipped by 6 bases and J by 3 bases, with 9 bases between them. CDR3 length: 13 residues. Authors' analysis steps: Amplification with reference gene primers provided the estimates of nucleated cell counts. The assay was immunoSEQ multiplex PCR, and TCRdb's table has in-frame clones only and misses some. The V and J calls and clone size are taken from that table; D and trimming were inferred from the DNA. The repertoire consists of about 70,000 clones, with approximately 80% occurring once and the leading ten covering approximately 0.8%. This entry belongs to a study of blood T cell repertoires in COVID-19. As for the study in general: Acute and convalescent COVID-19 specimens originated in the United States, Italy and Spain. Sample material is recorded as cDNA or gDNA derived from T cells, B-cell-depleted T cells, or PBMCs.

Material for sequencing was peripheral blood. The source of this sequence is a woman in her seventies with acute or convalescent COVID-19. The rearrangement links TRBV6-4 to TRBJ1-5; D might be TRBD1 (6 bases). The CDR3 protein is CASSPGVNQPQHF. The CDR3 DNA sequence: TGTGCCAGCAGCCCAGGGGTCAATCAGCCCCAGCATTTT.